This is a list of T cell receptor beta chains from one sample in a study of post-analysis software for immune sequencing data. MiXCR, applied by TCRdb to the PCR reads, yields one record per CDR3 protein. The table lists hundreds of thousands of distinct CDR3 sequences, around 50% of them singletons. The sequenced sample consisted of blood. All receptors derive from a girl under 18 with multiple sclerosis. CDR3s include the opening cysteine and the closing phenylalanine or tryptophan. Each record gives: V gene, J gene, D gene, clone size, CDR3 DNA, CDR3 protein. The D gene is left open where the match is weak. A row's size may be missing; if present it is once, few, many or a size class.

v_call: TRBV20-1
j_call: TRBJ2-7
d_call: -
clone_size: few
cdr3_nt: TGCCCAATTCGGGGCGCCTCCTACGAGCAGTACTTC
cdr3_aa: CPIRGASYEQYF

v_call: TRBV6-5
j_call: TRBJ2-6
d_call: TRBD2
clone_size: few
cdr3_nt: TGTGCCAGCAGACTCGGGGGGTCAGGGGCCAACGTCCTGACTTTC
cdr3_aa: CASRLGGSGANVLTF

v_call: TRBV5-1
j_call: TRBJ2-5
d_call: TRBD1
clone_size: -
cdr3_nt: TGCGCCAGCACGGACAGGGGACAAGGTCAAGAGACCCAGTACTTC
cdr3_aa: CASTDRGQGQETQYF

v_call: TRBV2
j_call: TRBJ1-5
d_call: TRBD1
clone_size: -
cdr3_nt: TGTGCCAGCAGGGGGGACAGCACAAATCAGCCCCAGCATTTT
cdr3_aa: CASRGDSTNQPQHF

v_call: TRBV29-1
j_call: TRBJ1-2
d_call: -
clone_size: -
cdr3_nt: TGCAGCGTGGAAGGACAGAGTAGTAACTATGGCTACACCTTC
cdr3_aa: CSVEGQSSNYGYTF

v_call: TRBV7-3
j_call: TRBJ2-7
d_call: -
clone_size: -
cdr3_nt: TGTGCCAGCAGCTTAAGACGAGCTAACGAGCAGTACTTC
cdr3_aa: CASSLRRANEQYF

v_call: TRBV7-2
j_call: TRBJ2-7
d_call: -
clone_size: -
cdr3_nt: TGTGCCAGCAGCTTGACGCAGACCAGCTCCTACGAGCAGTACTTC
cdr3_aa: CASSLTQTSSYEQYF

v_call: TRBV29-1
j_call: TRBJ2-5
d_call: -
clone_size: few
cdr3_nt: TGCAGCGTTGAACCGGACACAGAGACCCAGTACTTC
cdr3_aa: CSVEPDTETQYF

v_call: TRBV15
j_call: TRBJ2-1
d_call: -
clone_size: few
cdr3_nt: TGTGCCACCAGCATCGACGGGGCGACTCACAATGAGCAGTTCTTC
cdr3_aa: CATSIDGATHNEQFF

v_call: TRBV5-6
j_call: TRBJ1-2
d_call: -
clone_size: -
cdr3_nt: TGTGCCAGCAGCGACTCTGATCGGAGGGGATATGGCTACACCTTC
cdr3_aa: CASSDSDRRGYGYTF

v_call: TRBV6-2/TRBV6-3
j_call: TRBJ1-1
d_call: -
clone_size: -
cdr3_nt: TGTGCCAGCAGCCCTACGACAGGCGGGGACACTGAAGCTTTCTTT
cdr3_aa: CASSPTTGGDTEAFF

v_call: TRBV12-3/TRBV12-4
j_call: TRBJ2-5
d_call: -
clone_size: -
cdr3_nt: TGTGCCTCAGGGACCACCTGGGGGGAGCAGTACTTC
cdr3_aa: CASGTTWGEQYF

v_call: TRBV5-1
j_call: TRBJ2-5
d_call: -
clone_size: -
cdr3_nt: TGCGCCAGCAGCTTGGATAGCACTGAGACCCAGTACTTC
cdr3_aa: CASSLDSTETQYF

v_call: TRBV6-1
j_call: TRBJ2-5
d_call: -
clone_size: -
cdr3_nt: TGTGCCAGCAGTGAAGCCTCCGACAGAGAGACCCAGTACTTC
cdr3_aa: CASSEASDRETQYF

v_call: TRBV20-1
j_call: TRBJ2-3
d_call: TRBD2
clone_size: -
cdr3_nt: TGCAGTGCTAGCTCCAGCGGGGGGGCGAGGACGCAGTATTTT
cdr3_aa: CSASSSGGARTQYF

v_call: TRBV6-2/TRBV6-3
j_call: TRBJ2-3
d_call: -
clone_size: many
cdr3_nt: TGTGCCAGCAGTGACCCGGGGTCTTCGAAACCAAATACGCAGTATTTT
cdr3_aa: CASSDPGSSKPNTQYF

v_call: TRBV5-5
j_call: TRBJ2-3
d_call: TRBD2
clone_size: few
cdr3_nt: TGTGCCAGCAGCACGGGGACTAGCGGGAGTGGAGATACGCAGTATTTT
cdr3_aa: CASSTGTSGSGDTQYF

v_call: TRBV5-4
j_call: TRBJ2-1
d_call: -
clone_size: -
cdr3_nt: TGTGCCAGCAGCTCACCCGGAGCCCTCAGCTCCTACAATGAGCAGTTCTTC
cdr3_aa: CASSSPGALSSYNEQFF

v_call: TRBV5-1
j_call: TRBJ2-3
d_call: -
clone_size: -
cdr3_nt: TGCGCCAGCAGCTTGGTGGTGGAGAGAGATACGCAGTATTTT
cdr3_aa: CASSLVVERDTQYF

v_call: TRBV4-1
j_call: TRBJ2-1
d_call: TRBD2
clone_size: few
cdr3_nt: TGCGCCAGCAGCCAATATGAGCGGGGGGGCGCATTCACCTACAATGAGCAGTTCTTC
cdr3_aa: CASSQYERGGAFTYNEQFF

v_call: TRBV5-5
j_call: TRBJ2-2
d_call: -
clone_size: -
cdr3_nt: TGTGCCAGCAGCTTGAAGCCCTCCGGCGGGGAGCTGTTTTTT
cdr3_aa: CASSLKPSGGELFF

v_call: TRBV7-9
j_call: TRBJ2-7
d_call: TRBD1
clone_size: few
cdr3_nt: TGTGCCAGCAGCTATAACAGGGGCCTAACCTCCTACGAGCAGTACTTC
cdr3_aa: CASSYNRGLTSYEQYF

v_call: TRBV4-2
j_call: TRBJ2-5
d_call: -
clone_size: few
cdr3_nt: TGTGCCAGCAGCCAAGGGACTGTCGGGGAGACCCAGTACTTC
cdr3_aa: CASSQGTVGETQYF

v_call: TRBV6-5
j_call: TRBJ2-3
d_call: -
clone_size: -
cdr3_nt: TGTGCCAGCAGTCCCGGACAGACCTACGGGGGTACGCAGTATTTT
cdr3_aa: CASSPGQTYGGTQYF

v_call: TRBV5-1
j_call: TRBJ2-7
d_call: -
clone_size: few
cdr3_nt: TGCGCCAGCAGCTTGGCCCGCCCAGACCACGAGCAGTACTTC
cdr3_aa: CASSLARPDHEQYF

v_call: TRBV20-1
j_call: TRBJ2-5
d_call: -
clone_size: many
cdr3_nt: TGCAGTGCTAGAAAAGAGACCCAGTACTTC
cdr3_aa: CSARKETQYF

v_call: TRBV12-3/TRBV12-4
j_call: TRBJ2-7
d_call: -
clone_size: few
cdr3_nt: TGTGCCAGCAGCCCCAGGGGCGACTTACTACGCGAGCAGTACTTC
cdr3_aa: CASSPRGDLLREQYF

v_call: TRBV5-1
j_call: TRBJ2-1
d_call: TRBD2
clone_size: -
cdr3_nt: TGCGCCAGCAGGGGCTATAGCGGGAGGAACAATGAGCAGTTCTTC
cdr3_aa: CASRGYSGRNNEQFF

v_call: TRBV4-1
j_call: TRBJ2-7
d_call: TRBD1
clone_size: -
cdr3_nt: TGCGCCAGCAGCCAGCCCCGGGACAGGGGCTACGAGCAGTACTTC
cdr3_aa: CASSQPRDRGYEQYF

v_call: TRBV15
j_call: TRBJ2-7
d_call: TRBD1
clone_size: -
cdr3_nt: TGTGCCACCAGCCGGACAGGAATGGGCTACGAGCAGTACTTC
cdr3_aa: CATSRTGMGYEQYF

v_call: TRBV3-1
j_call: TRBJ2-5
d_call: TRBD2
clone_size: -
cdr3_nt: TGTGCCAGCAGCCCCTCGGGACTAGCGGGAGTTGTGGAGACCCAGTACTTC
cdr3_aa: CASSPSGLAGVVETQYF

v_call: TRBV7-9
j_call: TRBJ2-7
d_call: -
clone_size: -
cdr3_nt: TGTGCCAGCAGCTTAACGACCAGGGCCTACGAGCAGTACTTC
cdr3_aa: CASSLTTRAYEQYF

v_call: TRBV15
j_call: TRBJ2-7
d_call: TRBD2
clone_size: once
cdr3_nt: TGTGCCACCAGCCGAAAGGGACTAGACGCTGTCGAGCAGTACTTC
cdr3_aa: CATSRKGLDAVEQYF

v_call: TRBV5-6
j_call: TRBJ2-1
d_call: -
clone_size: few
cdr3_nt: TGTGCCAGCAGCTCGAGTGAAGCTTTGAATGAGCAGTTCTTC
cdr3_aa: CASSSSEALNEQFF

v_call: TRBV20-1
j_call: TRBJ1-2
d_call: TRBD1
clone_size: once
cdr3_nt: TGCAGTGCTAGAGGCCGGGACAGGGGTGCGAATGGCTACACCTTC
cdr3_aa: CSARGRDRGANGYTF